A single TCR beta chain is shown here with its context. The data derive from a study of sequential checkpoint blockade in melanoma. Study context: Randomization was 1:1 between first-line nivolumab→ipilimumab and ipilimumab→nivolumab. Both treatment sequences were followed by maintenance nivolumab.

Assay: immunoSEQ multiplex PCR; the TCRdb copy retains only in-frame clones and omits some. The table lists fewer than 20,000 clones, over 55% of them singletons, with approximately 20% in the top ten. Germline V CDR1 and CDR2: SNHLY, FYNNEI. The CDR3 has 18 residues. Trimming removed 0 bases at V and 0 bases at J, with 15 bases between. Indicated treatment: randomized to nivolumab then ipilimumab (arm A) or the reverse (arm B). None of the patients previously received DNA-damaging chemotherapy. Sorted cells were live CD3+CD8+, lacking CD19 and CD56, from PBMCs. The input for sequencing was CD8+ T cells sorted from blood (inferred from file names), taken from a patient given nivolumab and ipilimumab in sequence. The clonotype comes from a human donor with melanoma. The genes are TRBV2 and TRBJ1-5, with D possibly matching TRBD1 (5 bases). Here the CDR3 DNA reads TGTGCCAGCAGTGAAGCGATACTCAGGGATATTAGCAATCAGCCCCAGCATTTT. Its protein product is CASSEAILRDISNQPQHF.